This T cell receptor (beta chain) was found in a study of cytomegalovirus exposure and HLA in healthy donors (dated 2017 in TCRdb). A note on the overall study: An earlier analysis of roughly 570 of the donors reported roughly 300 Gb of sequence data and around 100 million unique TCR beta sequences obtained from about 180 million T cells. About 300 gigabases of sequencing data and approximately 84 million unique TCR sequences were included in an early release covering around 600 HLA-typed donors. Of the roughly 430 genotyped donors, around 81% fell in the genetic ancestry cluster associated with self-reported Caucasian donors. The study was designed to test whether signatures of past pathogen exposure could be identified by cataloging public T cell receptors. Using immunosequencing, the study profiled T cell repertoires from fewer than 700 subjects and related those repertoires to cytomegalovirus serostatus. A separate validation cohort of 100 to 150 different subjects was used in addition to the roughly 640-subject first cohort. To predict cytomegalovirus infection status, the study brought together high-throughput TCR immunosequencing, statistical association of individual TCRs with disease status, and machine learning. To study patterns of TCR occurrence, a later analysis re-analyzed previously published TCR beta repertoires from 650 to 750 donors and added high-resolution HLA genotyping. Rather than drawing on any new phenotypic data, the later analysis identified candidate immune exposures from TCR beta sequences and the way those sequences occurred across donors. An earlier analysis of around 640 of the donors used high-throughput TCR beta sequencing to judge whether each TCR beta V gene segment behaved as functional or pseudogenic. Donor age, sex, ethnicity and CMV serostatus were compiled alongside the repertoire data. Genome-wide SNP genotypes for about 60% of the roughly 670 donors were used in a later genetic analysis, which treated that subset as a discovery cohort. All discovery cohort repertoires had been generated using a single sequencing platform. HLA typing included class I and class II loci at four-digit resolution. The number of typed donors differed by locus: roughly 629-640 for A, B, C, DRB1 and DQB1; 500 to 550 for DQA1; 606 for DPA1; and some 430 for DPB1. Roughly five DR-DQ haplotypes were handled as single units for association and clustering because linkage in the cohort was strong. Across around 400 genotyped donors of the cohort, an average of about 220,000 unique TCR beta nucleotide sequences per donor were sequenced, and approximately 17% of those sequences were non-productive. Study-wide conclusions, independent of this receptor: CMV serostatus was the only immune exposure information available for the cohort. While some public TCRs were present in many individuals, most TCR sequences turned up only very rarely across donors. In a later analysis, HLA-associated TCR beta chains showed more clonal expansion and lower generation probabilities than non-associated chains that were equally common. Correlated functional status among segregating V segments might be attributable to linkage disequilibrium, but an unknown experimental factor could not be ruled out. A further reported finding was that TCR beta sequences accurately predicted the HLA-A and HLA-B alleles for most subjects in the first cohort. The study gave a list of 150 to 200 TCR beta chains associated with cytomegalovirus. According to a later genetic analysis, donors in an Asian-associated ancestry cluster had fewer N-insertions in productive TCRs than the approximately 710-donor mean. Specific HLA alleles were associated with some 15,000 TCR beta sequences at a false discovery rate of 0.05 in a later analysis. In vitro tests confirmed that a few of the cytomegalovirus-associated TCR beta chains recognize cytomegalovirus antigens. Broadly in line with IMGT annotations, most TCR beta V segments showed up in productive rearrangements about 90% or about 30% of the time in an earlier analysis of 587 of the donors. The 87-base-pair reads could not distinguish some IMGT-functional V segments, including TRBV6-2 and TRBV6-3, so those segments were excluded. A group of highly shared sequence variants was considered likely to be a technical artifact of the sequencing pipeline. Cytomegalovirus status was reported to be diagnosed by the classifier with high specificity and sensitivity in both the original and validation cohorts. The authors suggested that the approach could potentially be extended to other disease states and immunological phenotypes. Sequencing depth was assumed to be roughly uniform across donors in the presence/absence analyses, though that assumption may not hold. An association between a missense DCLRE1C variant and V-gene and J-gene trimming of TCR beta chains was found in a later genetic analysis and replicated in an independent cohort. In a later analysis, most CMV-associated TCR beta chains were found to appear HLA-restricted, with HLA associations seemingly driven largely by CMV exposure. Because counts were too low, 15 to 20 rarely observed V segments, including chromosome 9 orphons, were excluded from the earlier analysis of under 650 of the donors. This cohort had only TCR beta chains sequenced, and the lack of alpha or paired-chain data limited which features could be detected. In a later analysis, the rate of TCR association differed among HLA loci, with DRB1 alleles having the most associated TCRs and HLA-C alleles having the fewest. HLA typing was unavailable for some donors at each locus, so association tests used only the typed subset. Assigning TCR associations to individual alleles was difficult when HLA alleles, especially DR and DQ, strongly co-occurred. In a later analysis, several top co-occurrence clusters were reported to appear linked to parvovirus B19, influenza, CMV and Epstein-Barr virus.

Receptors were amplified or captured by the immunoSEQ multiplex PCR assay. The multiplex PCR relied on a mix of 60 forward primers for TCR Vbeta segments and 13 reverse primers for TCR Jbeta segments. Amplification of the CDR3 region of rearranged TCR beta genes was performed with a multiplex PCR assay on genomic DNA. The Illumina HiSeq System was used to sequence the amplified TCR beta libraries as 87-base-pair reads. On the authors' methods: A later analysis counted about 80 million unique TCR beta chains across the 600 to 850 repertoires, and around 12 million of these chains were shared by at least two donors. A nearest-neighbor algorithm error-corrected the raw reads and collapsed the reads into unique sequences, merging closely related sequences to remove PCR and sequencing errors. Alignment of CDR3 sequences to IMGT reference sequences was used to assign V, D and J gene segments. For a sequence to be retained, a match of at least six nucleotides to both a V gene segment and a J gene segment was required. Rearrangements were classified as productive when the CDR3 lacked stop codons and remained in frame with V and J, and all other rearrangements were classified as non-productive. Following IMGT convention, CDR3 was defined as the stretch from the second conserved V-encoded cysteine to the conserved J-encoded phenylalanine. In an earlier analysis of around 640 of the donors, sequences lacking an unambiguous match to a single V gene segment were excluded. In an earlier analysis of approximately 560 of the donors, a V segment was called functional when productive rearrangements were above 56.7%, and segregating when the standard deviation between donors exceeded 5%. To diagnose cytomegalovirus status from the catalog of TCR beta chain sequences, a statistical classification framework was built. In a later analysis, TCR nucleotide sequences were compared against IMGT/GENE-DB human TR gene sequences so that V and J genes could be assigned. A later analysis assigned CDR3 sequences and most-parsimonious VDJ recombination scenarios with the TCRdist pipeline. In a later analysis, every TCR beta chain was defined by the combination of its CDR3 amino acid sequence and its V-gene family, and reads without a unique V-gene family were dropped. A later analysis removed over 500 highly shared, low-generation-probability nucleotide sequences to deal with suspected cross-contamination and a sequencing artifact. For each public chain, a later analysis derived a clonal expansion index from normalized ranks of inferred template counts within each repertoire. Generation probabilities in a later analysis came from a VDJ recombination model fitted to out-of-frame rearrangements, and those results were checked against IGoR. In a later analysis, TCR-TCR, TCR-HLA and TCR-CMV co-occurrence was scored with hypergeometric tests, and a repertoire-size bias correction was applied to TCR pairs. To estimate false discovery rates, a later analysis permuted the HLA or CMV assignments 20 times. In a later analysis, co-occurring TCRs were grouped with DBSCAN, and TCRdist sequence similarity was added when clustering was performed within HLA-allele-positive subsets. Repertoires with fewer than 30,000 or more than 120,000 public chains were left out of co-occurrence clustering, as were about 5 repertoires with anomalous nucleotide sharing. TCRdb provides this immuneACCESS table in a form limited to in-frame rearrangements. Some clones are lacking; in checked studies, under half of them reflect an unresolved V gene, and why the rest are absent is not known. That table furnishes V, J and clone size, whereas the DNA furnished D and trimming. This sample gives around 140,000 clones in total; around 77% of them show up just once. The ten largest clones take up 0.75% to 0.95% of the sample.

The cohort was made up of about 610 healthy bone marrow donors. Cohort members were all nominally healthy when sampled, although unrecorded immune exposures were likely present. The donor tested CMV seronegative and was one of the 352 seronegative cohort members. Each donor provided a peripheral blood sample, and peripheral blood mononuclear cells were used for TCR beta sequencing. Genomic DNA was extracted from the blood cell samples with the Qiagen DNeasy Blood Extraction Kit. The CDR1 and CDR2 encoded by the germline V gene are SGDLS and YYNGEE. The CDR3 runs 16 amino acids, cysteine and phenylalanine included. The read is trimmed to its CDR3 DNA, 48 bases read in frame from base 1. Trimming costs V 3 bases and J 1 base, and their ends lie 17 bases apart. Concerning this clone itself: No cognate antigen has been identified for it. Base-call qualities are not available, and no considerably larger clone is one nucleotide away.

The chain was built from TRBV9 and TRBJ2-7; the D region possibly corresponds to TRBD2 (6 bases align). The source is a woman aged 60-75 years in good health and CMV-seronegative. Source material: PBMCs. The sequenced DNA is TGTGCCAGCAGCGGCGACGGGGCGGGACCATCCTACGAGCAGTACTTC. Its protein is CASSGDGAGPSYEQYF.